The rows below give T cell receptor beta chains drawn from one sample of a study of cytomegalovirus exposure and HLA in healthy donors. Assay: immunoSEQ multiplex PCR; the TCRdb copy retains only in-frame clones and omits some. The table records roughly 100,000 clones, approximately 70% of them present only once. Sequenced input: PBMCs. The receptors were gathered from a man aged 35-49 years in good health and CMV-seropositive. Each CDR3 is given without its conserved first and last residue.

J,V,CDR3
TRBJ2-1,TRBV4-1,ASSHSGTYNEQF
TRBJ2-7,TRBV28,ASSLGIGQSA
TRBJ2-4,TRBV21-1,ASSKDWGTGWTVAKNIQY
TRBJ2-6,TRBV7-2,ASSLPSGRAGANVLT
TRBJ2-1,TRBV5-1,ASSFSGSSYNEQF
TRBJ2-1,TRBV4-1,ASSAARVLNEQF
TRBJ2-1,TRBV7-6,ASTEAGTGHDEQF
TRBJ1-2,TRBV7-9,ASSRTGPSNYGYT
TRBJ2-5,TRBV5-1,ASSPRLGAGETQY
TRBJ2-1,TRBV9,ASSARLARDEQF
TRBJ1-4,TRBV6-4,ASSDSWAGWKLF
TRBJ2-2,TRBV15,ATSSVIGTSGANTGELF
TRBJ2-1,TRBV2,ASSESREPYNEQF
TRBJ2-7,TRBV4-1,ASSLNSQGVGEQY
TRBJ1-4,TRBV30,ACTGATNEKLF